These 21 T cell receptor beta chains came from one sample sequenced in a study of T cells after yellow fever vaccination. Each CDR3 protein is one row after TCRdb ran MiXCR on the 5' RACE reads. This sample has around 590,000 distinct CDR3 sequences, with 12% found just once. Sequences were derived from PBMCs, sampled on the day of the yellow fever booster vaccination. These receptors were taken from a man aged 25 to 45 who received the YFV17D yellow fever vaccine.

Details on this clonotype: No conserved phenylalanine or tryptophan ends this CDR3, so it is likely a read error. The DNA is omitted, as the CDR3 cannot be located on it reliably, and the CDR3 follows TCRdb's listing. The chain's CDR3 is CASSFTGTSGLMVT. V and J are TRBV5-8 and TRBJ2-7; the D segment call TRBD2 is taken from the table without a DNA check. Germline V gene data show CDR1 as SGHTS and CDR2 as YDEGEE. Inclusive of both ends, the CDR3 amounts to 14 amino acids.

The chain recombines TRBV21-1 with TRBJ2-1. TRBV21-1 is marked as a pseudogene. This CDR3 has 12 amino acids. Written as DNA, the CDR3 is TGTGCCAGCAGCAAAGCGAACAGCCAGCAGTTCTTC. Its protein product is CASSKANSQQFF.

In nucleotides, the CDR3 is TGCGCCAGCAGCCGCTCGGGTTGGGACGGCTACACCTTC. As protein: CASSRSGWDGYTF. V and J are TRBV4-3 and TRBJ1-2; possibly TRBD1 for D (5 bases). CDR3 length: 13 residues. The ends were cut back, 4 bases at V and 8 bases at J, with 14 bases in the middle. The germline V gene has CDR1 LGHNA and CDR2 YSLEER.

This clonotype was observed a single time. The rearrangement links TRBV19 to TRBJ1-1; TRBD1 might be the D (5 bases). V was pared by 7 bases and J by 3 bases, with 15 bases between. CDR1 is LNHDA, CDR2 SQIVND, per germline (reference sequence). The CDR3 consists of 14 residues. CDR3: CASTRAGGDTEAFF. The CDR3 DNA is TGTGCCAGTACTCGCGCGGGGGGGGACACTGAAGCTTTCTTT.

The J gene is TRBJ2-3, the V gene TRBV27, with TRBD1 as a possible D gene (6 bases). This CDR3 region has 13 residues. The germline V and J ends were trimmed by 8 bases and 4 bases, with 13 bases remaining between them. Germline CDR1 is MNHEY and CDR2 is SMNVEV (reference sequence). CDR3 region: CASDPQGPDTQYF. Written as DNA, the CDR3 is TGTGCCAGCGATCCACAGGGCCCAGATACGCAGTATTTT.

A few counts support this clonotype. The J gene is TRBJ2-1, the V gene TRBV10-3; TRBD2 matches 7 bases. Germline V gene sequence: CDR1 ENHRY, CDR2 SYGVKD. The CDR3 runs to 15 residues. Trimming cost V 4 bases and J 5 bases; bases outside gene matches: 8. The CDR3 nucleotides read TGTGCCATCAGTGGTAGCCTAGCGGCTGACAATGAGCAGTTCTTC. Protein: CAISGSLAADNEQFF.

A few counts support this clonotype. This chain's CDR3 is CASSLIPGREQYF. Written as DNA, the CDR3 is TGTGCCAGCAGTCTGATCCCCGGCCGCGAGCAGTACTTC. This chain links TRBV12-3 or TRBV12-4 with TRBJ2-7; D is undetermined. V dropped 5 bases and J dropped 6 bases, with 14 bases sitting between them. CDR3 size: 13 residues.

This clonotype occurred a few times. J is TRBJ2-2 and V is TRBV29-1, with 8 bases lining up with TRBD1. Germline loops: CDR1 SQVTM, CDR2 ANQGSEA. V gave up 6 bases and J gave up 0 bases; unmatched junction bases: 15. The CDR3 spans 18 residues. In nucleotides, the CDR3 is TGCAGCGTACGGAGAGGGACAGGTCTTTCCTCGAACACCGGGGAGCTGTTTTTT. It encodes CSVRRGTGLSSNTGELFF.

The chain employs TRBV2 and TRBJ2-3; weak D call: TRBD2 (6 bases). The CDR3 sequence is 13 residues long. Germline V gene sequence: CDR1 SNHLY, CDR2 FYNNEI. V lost 11 bases, J lost 1 base, and 13 bases lay in between. CDR3 sequence (DNA): TGTGCCCGTCGGGAGTTAGGCACAGATACGCAGTATTTT. Translating gives CARRELGTDTQYF.

This clonotype showed up just a few times. This chain joins TRBV27 and TRBJ1-5; 7 bases fit TRBD1. The CDR3 loop spans 14 amino acids. Germline V gives CDR1 MNHEY, CDR2 SMNVEV (reference sequence). With V trimmed by 5 bases and J by 7 bases, 8 bases remained unmatched. DNA for the CDR3: TGTGCCAGCAGTCTTGGACAGGACGGACAGCCCCAGCATTTT. This translates into CASSLGQDGQPQHF.

V is TRBV12-3 or TRBV12-4 and J is TRBJ1-2; D gene uncertain. CDR3 length equals 12 residues. Trimming left V 5 bases short and J 6 bases short, with 10 bases between. CDR3 sequence: CASSLVRDGYTF. The CDR3 nucleotides read TGTGCCAGCAGTCTGGTGAGGGATGGCTACACCTTC.

This clonotype came up many times. The genes are TRBV7-2 and TRBJ2-2; TRBD2 aligns across 11 bases. Germline CDR1 SGHTA, CDR2 FQGNSA. V shed 5 bases, J shed 13 bases, and the junction held 9 bases outside the gene matches. The CDR3 totals 14 residues. CDR3 loop: CASSGLAGGRRLFF. The CDR3 bases are TGTGCCAGCAGCGGATTAGCGGGAGGGAGGAGGCTGTTTTTT.

This clonotype was seen more than once but under ten times. The chain combines TRBV11-1 with TRBJ1-2; 9 bases are a match to TRBD1. This CDR3 comprises 18 residues. Trimming at V came to 1 base and at J to 3 bases, leaving 12 bases not matched to a gene. Germline lookup yields CDR1 SGHAT and CDR2 FQDESV (reference sequence). For the CDR3, the DNA is TGTGCCAGCAGCTTAGGAGGGACAGGGCTCCGCATGGACTATGGCTACACCTTC. Its translation is CASSLGGTGLRMDYGYTF.

In its sample, this clonotype was seen a few times. The gene calls are TRBV7-2 and TRBJ1-1; no firm D call. Looked up from germline, CDR1 is SGHTA and CDR2 is FQGNSA. This CDR3 spans 14 amino acids. V lost 0 bases to trimming and J lost 8 bases, with 13 bases between them. The CDR3, as DNA: TGTGCCAGCAGCTTAGCCGTTATAGGGATCGAAGCTTTCTTT. It encodes CASSLAVIGIEAFF.

This clonotype was found a few times. The chain carries TRBV27 and TRBJ1-1; D might be TRBD1 (6 bases). Trimming took off 0 bases at V and 4 bases at J, with 15 bases between the two ends. The CDR3 sequence is 16 residues long. Per the germline V gene, CDR1 is MNHEY and CDR2 is SMNVEV (reference sequence). The CDR3 DNA sequence: TGTGCCAGCAGTTTATCGTCCACAGGGATTGGCACTGAAGCTTTCTTT. Translation gives CASSLSSTGIGTEAFF.

This chain joins TRBV7-2 and TRBJ2-7; 9 bases fit TRBD2. CDR1 is SGHTA, CDR2 FQGNSA, per germline. The CDR3 consists of 15 residues. The V and J ends lost 8 bases and 4 bases, in that order; junction bases with no gene match: 12. The CDR3 loop reads CASSLSPGLAYEQYF. The CDR3 nucleotides read TGTGCCAGCTCCCTGAGTCCGGGACTAGCATACGAGCAGTACTTC.

This clonotype was observed at least ten times. J is TRBJ2-3 and V is TRBV7-2; a weak D match, TRBD2 (6 bases). The CDR3 runs to 17 residues. The germline V gene encodes CDR1 SGHTA and CDR2 FQGNSA. The germline V and J ends were trimmed by 0 bases and 3 bases, with 16 bases remaining between them. The CDR3 here is CASSLASFRGRTDTQYF. The CDR3 DNA is TGTGCCAGCAGCTTAGCTTCTTTCCGGGGGAGGACAGATACGCAGTATTTT.

This clonotype was counted at least ten times. The chain uses TRBV29-1 and TRBJ2-7, with D possibly called TRBD1 or TRBD2 (5 bases each). Germline-derived CDR1 and CDR2 are SQVTM and ANQGSEA. Trimming removed 6 bases from V and 2 bases from J, with 8 bases in between. The CDR3 covers 11 residues. Written as DNA, the CDR3 is TGCAGCGTGGGGGAGACCTACGAGCAGTACTTC. This gives the protein CSVGETYEQYF.

In its sample, this clonotype was seen a few times. This rearrangement joins TRBV7-2 to TRBJ2-3; no firm D call. This CDR3 is 14 amino acids long. Germline CDR1 SGHTA, CDR2 FQGNSA. Trimming left V 2 bases short and J 1 base short, with 7 bases between. DNA of the CDR3: TGTGCCAGCAGCTTACTTGCGCGCACAGATACGCAGTATTTT. Translation gives CASSLLARTDTQYF. Full variable domain (outside the CDR3, taken from reference TRBV7-2 and TRBJ2-3): GAGVSQSPSNKVTEKGKDVELRCDPISGHTALYWYRQSLGQGLEFLIYFQGNSAPDKSGLPSDRFSAERTGGSVSTLTIQRTQQEDSAVYLCASSLLARTDTQYFGPGTRLTVL.

V usage is TRBV20-1 and J usage is TRBJ2-3; D remains ambiguous. The V gene lost 0 bases and the J gene lost 4 bases, with 11 bases spanning the gap. The length of the CDR3 is 14 residues. Germline V CDR1 and CDR2: DFQATT, SNEGSKA (reference sequence). CDR3 amino acids: CSARDMAWADTQYF. CDR3 nucleotide sequence: TGCAGTGCTAGAGATATGGCGTGGGCAGATACGCAGTATTTT.

This clonotype has just a few counts. The J gene is TRBJ2-1, the V gene TRBV18; 7 nucleotides agree with TRBD2. With 5 bases clipped from V and 5 bases from J, the junction kept 12 bases outside the gene matches. The CDR3 has 16 amino acids. CDR1 and CDR2 from the germline V gene are KGHSH and LQKENI. The CDR3 here is CASSTFGGSVNNEQFF. The CDR3 DNA reads TGTGCCAGCTCAACATTCGGCGGGAGTGTCAACAATGAGCAGTTCTTC.